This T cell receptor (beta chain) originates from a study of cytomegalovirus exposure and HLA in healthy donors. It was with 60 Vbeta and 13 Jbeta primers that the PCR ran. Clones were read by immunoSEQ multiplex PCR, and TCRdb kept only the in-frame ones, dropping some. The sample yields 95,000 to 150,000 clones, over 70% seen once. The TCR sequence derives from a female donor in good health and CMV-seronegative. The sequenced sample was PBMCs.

CDR3 region: CASSEAGQRETQYF. CDR3 DNA sequence: TGTGCCAGCAGTGAAGCGGGACAGCGAGAGACCCAGTACTTC. V gene TRBV2 combines with J gene TRBJ2-5, with TRBD1 matching 7 bases. This CDR3 is 14 amino acids long. Germline V gene lookup returns CDR1 SNHLY and CDR2 FYNNEI. Unmatched junction bases numbered 2, after V lost 0 bases and J lost 4 bases.